This T cell receptor (beta chain) was documented in a study of T-cell memory formation after mild COVID-19. Study background: Largely, the TCR clusters proved donor specific. Study conclusions and caveats: The finding that pre-infection memory included some responding clones suggested that cross-reactive memory joined. Clones which contracted sat mainly in CM and EM if CD4+, and in EMRA if CD8+.

Germline CDR1 SGHRS, CDR2 YFSETQ. The CDR3 is 13 residues long. Between the trimmed V and J ends, which lost 3 bases and 6 bases, there was a span of 10 bases. TCR alpha and TCR beta cDNA libraries with sample barcodes and UMIs came from 5'RACE using constant-segment primers. TCRdb passed the 5' RACE reads through MiXCR, listing each CDR3 protein once. This table holds approximately 250,000 distinct CDR3 sequences, over 15% found once. A remark on this clonotype: The target antigen is unknown.

The gene calls are TRBV5-1 and TRBJ2-1; D perhaps matches TRBD1 (6 bases). Sequenced input: PBMCs or a T cell subset sorted from them (not recorded which). The sequence was collected from a man aged 18 to 30 who had mild COVID-19 (a few samples of this study predate the infection). Cell type and time point are not known. CDR3 nucleotide sequence: TGCGCCAGCAGCTCGGGGACAACCAATGAGCAGTTCTTC. Translation gives CASSSGTTNEQFF. The whole variable domain, filled in from reference TRBV5-1 and TRBJ2-1, reads KAGVTQTPRYLIKTRGQQVTLSCSPISGHRSVSWYQQTPGQGLQFLFEYFSETQRNKGNFPGRFSGRQFSNSRSEMNVSTLELGDSALYLCASSSGTTNEQFFGPGTRLTVL.